These 2 T cell receptor beta chains were all obtained from the same sample, sequenced in a study of blood T cell repertoires in COVID-19. Profiling relied on immunoSEQ multiplex PCR, and the TCRdb table lists in-frame clones only, not all of them. Here the sample spans 28,000 or so clones, roughly 88% being singletons. Sequencing used peripheral blood. The receptors come from a woman of 80 years or more with COVID-19, enrolled during active disease.

This clone was detected a few times. The chain recombines TRBV5-1 with TRBJ2-1, with 11 bases fitting TRBD1. The CDR3 covers 15 residues. CDR1 and CDR2 from the germline V gene are SGHRS and YFSETQ. V shed 4 bases and J 9 bases; nucleotides not matched to a gene: 9. The CDR3 DNA sequence: TGCGCCAGCAGCGGGTGGGACAGGGGGTTCGGTGAGCAGTTCTTC. Its protein is CASSGWDRGFGEQFF. The full variable domain, its missing parts supplied by reference TRBV5-1 and TRBJ2-1, is KAGVTQTPRYLIKTRGQQVTLSCSPISGHRSVSWYQQTPGQGLQFLFEYFSETQRNKGNFPGRFSGRQFSNSRSEMNVSTLELGDSALYLCASSGWDRGFGEQFFGPGTRLTVL.

The chain employs TRBV10-2 and TRBJ2-7, with D hard to call. Germline-derived CDR1 and CDR2 are WSHSY and SAAADI. Between the trimmed V and J ends, which lost 0 bases and 4 bases, there was a span of 7 bases. There are 13 residues in the CDR3. The CDR3 coding sequence is TGCGCCAGCAGTGAGTCTGTCACATACGAGCAGTACTTC. It codes for CASSESVTYEQYF.